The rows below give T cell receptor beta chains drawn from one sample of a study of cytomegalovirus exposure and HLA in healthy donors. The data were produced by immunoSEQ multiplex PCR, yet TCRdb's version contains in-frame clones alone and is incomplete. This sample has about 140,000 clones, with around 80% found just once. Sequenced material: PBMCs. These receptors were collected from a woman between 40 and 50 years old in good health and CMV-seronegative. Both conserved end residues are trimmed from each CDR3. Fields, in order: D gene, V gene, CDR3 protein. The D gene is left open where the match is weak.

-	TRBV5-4	ASSLGARVGTEAF
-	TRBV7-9	ASGATQRAF
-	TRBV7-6	ASSLDPQGGYEQY
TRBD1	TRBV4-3	ASSQKPGTGPGNTIY
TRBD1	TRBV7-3	ASSPTGGASGYT
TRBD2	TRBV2	ASRPGGDQETQY
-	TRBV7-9	SSSFLESNYEQY
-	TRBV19	ASSIDLIFGIYGYT
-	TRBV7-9	ASSLGQAMLEDIQY
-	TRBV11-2	ASSSSGPGELF
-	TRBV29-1	SVAGDTDTQY
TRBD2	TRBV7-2	ASSSRLAGYEQY
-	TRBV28	AVSVFAKNIQY
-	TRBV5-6	ASSLVYRGEGPPWEQY
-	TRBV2	ASSEVSGFTEAF
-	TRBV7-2	ASSLAPSSNQPQH
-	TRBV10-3	AISDSRGEQPQH
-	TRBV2	ASSYETQGNSNQPQH
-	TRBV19	ASNQWQGTNYGYT
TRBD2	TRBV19	ASSISGRVLYNEQF
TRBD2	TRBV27	ASSFSAGGWAKNIQY
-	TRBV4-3	ASSLNPGEPYEQY
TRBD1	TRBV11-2	ASSQRQGIRLF
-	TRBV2	ASRGREETQY
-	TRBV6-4	ASSDREEETQY
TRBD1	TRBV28	ASNRGYTEAF
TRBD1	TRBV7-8	ASRLTGTGEAF
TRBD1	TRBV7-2	ASRQTGQGGNEQY
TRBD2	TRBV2	ASSPGLAGIQETQY
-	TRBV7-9	ASSEASSGSRGYT
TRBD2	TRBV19	ASSIVPSGSRTDTQY
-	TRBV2	ASRRTLYGYT
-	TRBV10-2	ASSEAGVVEKLF
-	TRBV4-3	ASSQESALAAPYNEQF
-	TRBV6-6	ASRITGSGANVLT
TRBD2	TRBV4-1	ASSTGTSVGVSYEQY
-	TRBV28	ASSLREPQH
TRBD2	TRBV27	ASSFLHLAGGVGNYEQY
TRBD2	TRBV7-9	ASSLGPSGRVDYEQY
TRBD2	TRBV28	ASSRAGPYNEQF
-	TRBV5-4	ASSGTIGGTEAF
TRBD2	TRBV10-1	ASSGGLANSYEQY
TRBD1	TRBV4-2	ASSHPPSGTGLARTEAF
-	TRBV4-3	ASGPPGRTTGELF
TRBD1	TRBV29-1	SVDGQGTINYGYT
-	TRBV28	ASQLAGGTGELF
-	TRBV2	ASSGAYEQY
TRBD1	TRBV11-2	ASGTGVNTKAF
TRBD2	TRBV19	ASNSIVIAGRYGELF
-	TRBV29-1	SVEVGMNTEAF
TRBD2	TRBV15	ATSRDGWGGGSYNEQF
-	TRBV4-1	ASSLLVQYEQY
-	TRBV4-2	ASSQEEGTDTQY
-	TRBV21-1	ASSKSDRGRSTDTQY
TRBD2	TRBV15	ATSRDPTARLAGGNEQF